Listed below are T cell receptor beta chains from one sample, sequenced in a study of Ad26.COV2.S vaccination and SARS-CoV-2 variants. Clones were read by immunoSEQ multiplex PCR, and TCRdb kept only the in-frame ones, dropping some. The sample lists a few hundred thousand clones; 87% were seen once. The specimen was peripheral blood, collected in a trial of Ad26.COV2.S vaccine versus placebo. All receptors come from a person aged 18-60 years who received the Ad26.COV2.S COVID-19 vaccine or a placebo. CDR3s include the opening cysteine and the closing phenylalanine or tryptophan. A D gene is named only where the DNA matches it firmly.

J,D,V,CDR3,DNA
TRBJ1-2,-,TRBV6-2/TRBV6-3,CASSYSPRDGYTF,TGTGCCAGCAGTTACTCCCCGCGGGATGGCTACACCTTC
TRBJ1-4,TRBD1,TRBV4-3,CASGRQGASEKLFF,TGCGCCAGCGGCAGACAGGGGGCGAGTGAAAAACTGTTTTTT
TRBJ1-1,TRBD1,TRBV11-3,CASGQGADTEAFF,TGTGCCAGCGGCCAGGGGGCTGACACTGAAGCTTTCTTT
TRBJ1-2,-,TRBV19,CASSIIGLNYGYTF,TGTGCCAGTAGTATTATTGGCCTTAACTATGGCTACACCTTC
TRBJ1-4,TRBD1,TRBV27,CASRGTGYEKLFF,TGTGCCAGCAGGGGGACAGGATATGAAAAACTGTTTTTT
TRBJ1-1,-,TRBV7-3,CASSPYLNTEAFF,TGTGCCAGCAGCCCTTACCTGAACACTGAAGCTTTCTTT
TRBJ2-3,TRBD2,TRBV12-3/TRBV12-4,CATGGGPDTQYF,TGTGCCACCGGGGGGGGGCCAGATACGCAGTATTTT
TRBJ1-2,-,TRBV7-2,CASSLNRDGYTF,TGTGCCAGCAGCTTAAACAGGGACGGCTACACCTTC
TRBJ1-6,TRBD1,TRBV5-4,CASSDGTGAAYNSPLHF,TGTGCCAGCAGCGACGGGACAGGGGCAGCCTATAATTCACCCCTCCACTTT
TRBJ1-2,-,TRBV28,CASTVQGFGYTF,TGTGCCAGCACCGTCCAGGGTTTCGGCTACACCTTC